This is a list of T cell receptor beta chains from one sample in a study of graft-versus-host responses after intestinal transplantation. Assay: immunoSEQ multiplex PCR; the TCRdb copy retains only in-frame clones and omits some. The sample has approximately 19,000 clones; over 65% are singletons. The material was ileum tissue, obtained about 20 days after intestinal transplant. The receptor set was obtained from a human patient who received an intestinal transplant, so some T cells may come from the graft donor. Both conserved end residues are part of each CDR3. Each record gives: V gene, D gene, J gene, clone size, CDR3 DNA, CDR3 protein. A D gene is named only where the DNA matches it firmly. Clone size is not always given. Where it is, it says once, few, many or a class for expanded clones.

>TRBV21-1|-|TRBJ2-1|-
TGTGCCAGCACCGGAGCCAATGAGCAGTTCTTC
CASTGANEQFF
>TRBV4-2|TRBD2|TRBJ2-1|-
TGTGCCAGCAGCCAAGATCCGGGACTAGCGGGTTACAATGAGCAGTTCTTC
CASSQDPGLAGYNEQFF
>TRBV6-6|TRBD2|TRBJ2-3|-
TGTGCCAGCAGTTACCCGGGGGGGCCTGAGGATACGCAGTATTTT
CASSYPGGPEDTQYF
>TRBV9|TRBD2|TRBJ2-7|few
TGTGCCAGCAGCGTACTAGCGGGGGGGTACGAGCAGTACTTC
CASSVLAGGYEQYF
>TRBV7-2|TRBD2|TRBJ2-1|-
TGTGCCAGCAGCTCCAACACAGCGGGGGGGCCTCGGAATGAGCAGTTCTTC
CASSSNTAGGPRNEQFF
>TRBV15|-|TRBJ2-2|-
TGTGCCACCAGCAGACTCTATACCCTAGGTTTTCGCGGCGGGGAGCTGTTTTTT
CATSRLYTLGFRGGELFF
>TRBV28|-|TRBJ1-2|-
TGTGCCAGCACTCTTTTCAGGGCCTACTTCGGGCTAACCCTGCCCGCTAACTATGGCTACACCTTC
CASTLFRAYFGLTLPANYGYTF
>TRBV2|-|TRBJ2-3|-
TGTGCCAGCAGGGTCCCTAGCTCTAGCACAGATACGCAGTATTTT
CASRVPSSSTDTQYF
>TRBV6-5|TRBD2|TRBJ2-7|once
TGTGCCAGCAGTTACCTAGCGGGCTACGAGCAGTACTTC
CASSYLAGYEQYF
>TRBV7-9|TRBD2|TRBJ2-5|-
TGTGCCAGCAGCTTAGTTTTTACGGGAGGGGAGACCCAGTACTTC
CASSLVFTGGETQYF
>TRBV5-5|TRBD2|TRBJ2-7|medium-sized
TGTGCCAGCAGCTTGGCTAGCGGGGTATACGAGCAGTACTTC
CASSLASGVYEQYF
>TRBV6-4|-|TRBJ2-2|-
TGTGCCAGCAGAGGGGAAGGGGACACCGGGGAGCTGTTTTTT
CASRGEGDTGELFF
>TRBV5-1|-|TRBJ2-5|-
TGCGCCAGCAGCTTGAATGGGGGCGCCGGGTCCCAAGAGACCCAGTACTTC
CASSLNGGAGSQETQYF
>TRBV18|-|TRBJ1-1|-
TGTGCCAGCTCACCGTCCGGGTCGAACACTGAAGCTTTCTTT
CASSPSGSNTEAFF
>TRBV19|TRBD2|TRBJ2-7|-
TGTGCCAGTAGTATGGGGGGGATCTCCTACGAGCAGTACTTC
CASSMGGISYEQYF
>TRBV10-2|-|TRBJ2-7|-
TGCGCCAGCAGAGTCGGCGGGGACGGCTCCTACGAGCAGTACTTC
CASRVGGDGSYEQYF
>TRBV5-1|-|TRBJ2-3|-
TGCGCCAGCAGCTTTAGCTACTCAGAAGGAACAGATACGCAGTATTTT
CASSFSYSEGTDTQYF
>TRBV7-2|TRBD2|TRBJ2-7|-
TGTGCCAGCAACCCCAGAGCGGGAGGGGCCTACGAGCAGTACTTC
CASNPRAGGAYEQYF
>TRBV19|TRBD2|TRBJ2-7|-
TGTGCCAGTAGTATGAAGAGTGCGCGGGGGGCCTACGAGCAGTACTTC
CASSMKSARGAYEQYF
>TRBV29-1|-|TRBJ1-1|-
TGCAGCGTTGTCAGGGGAAAGGGGACTGAAGCTTTCTTT
CSVVRGKGTEAFF
>TRBV9|-|TRBJ1-4|-
TGTGCCAGCAGCGGAGGGGGGGCGGTGTATGGCCTAAATGAAAAACTGTTTTTT
CASSGGGAVYGLNEKLFF
>TRBV27|-|TRBJ2-1|-
TGTGCCAGCAGTTCGACAGTCTACAATGAGCAGTTCTTC
CASSSTVYNEQFF
>TRBV5-8|-|TRBJ2-7|-
TGTGCCAGCAGCTTTCTTGCGGAGTACGAGCAGTACTTC
CASSFLAEYEQYF
>TRBV4-2|TRBD2|TRBJ2-1|-
TGTGCCAGCAGCCCAGGGACTAGCGTTGGGTACGTTGAGCAGTTCTTC
CASSPGTSVGYVEQFF
>TRBV13|-|TRBJ2-7|-
TGTGCCAGCAGCGAAAACAGGGTGTCCTACGAGCAGTACTTC
CASSENRVSYEQYF
>TRBV25-1|-|TRBJ1-2|-
TGTGCCAGCAGTGATAACAGGTACTACGGCTACACCTTC
CASSDNRYYGYTF
>TRBV7-2|TRBD2|TRBJ2-1|-
TGTGCCCTTGGGCTAGCGGGTTACAATGAGCAGTTCTTC
CALGLAGYNEQFF
>TRBV5-1|-|TRBJ1-4|medium-sized
TGCGCCAGCAGCTTGGCCCCATCAACTAATGAAAAACTGTTTTTT
CASSLAPSTNEKLFF